The clone carrying this T cell receptor (beta chain) has only a few counts. The CDR3 is 10 residues long. V gave up 11 bases and J gave up 6 bases, with 11 bases separating them. Germline V gene data show CDR1 as MNHNS and CDR2 as SASEGT. These data originate in a study of blood T cells in healthy people across ages. For the second PCR, which ran for 7 to 11 cycles, a sample-barcoded 5' primer and a J-beta primer mix were used. TCRdb called the 5' RACE reads again in MiXCR, with one record for every CDR3 protein. The repertoire holds 550,000 to 750,000 distinct CDR3 sequences, with 20% to 25% as singletons.

Sequencing input: blood. The chain is built from TRBV6-1 and TRBJ2-7; perhaps D is TRBD1 or TRBD2 (5 bases each). This clonotype originated in a man aged 65 to 79 in good health. CDR3: CAGGSGEQYF. The CDR3 coding sequence is TGTGCCGGGGGTTCCGGCGAGCAGTACTTC.